The T cell receptor (beta chain) described here comes from a study of blood T cell repertoires in COVID-19. For the study at large: The United States, Italy and Spain were the sources of the acute and convalescent COVID-19 samples.

TCRdb keeps only in-frame clones here, not all; method: immunoSEQ multiplex PCR. Here the sample spans 220,000 or so clones, around 87% being singletons. CDR1 is LNHDA, CDR2 SQIVND, per germline (reference sequence). This CDR3 is built from 14 residues. Trimming at V came to 5 bases and at J to 6 bases, leaving 8 bases not matched to a gene. The sample consisted of peripheral blood. The clonotype comes from a woman in her forties or fifties with COVID-19, enrolled during active disease. This chain uses TRBV19 with TRBJ1-2, with 8 bases that match TRBD1. This CDR3 reads CASSRAGQGNGYTF. The DNA for the CDR3 is TGTGCCAGTAGTCGCGCTGGACAGGGTAATGGCTACACCTTC.